This note documents a single T cell receptor (beta chain) sequence. The CDR3 is made up of 14 amino acids. Losses at the gene ends were 5 bases for V and 8 bases for J; bases not matched to a gene: 8. CDR1 is MNHEY and CDR2 is SMNVEV in the germline V gene (reference sequence). These data are taken from a study of cytomegalovirus exposure and HLA in healthy donors. Primers for the PCR totalled 60 Vbeta and 13 Jbeta. Profiling relied on immunoSEQ multiplex PCR, and the TCRdb table lists in-frame clones only, not all of them. The data contain over 90,000 clones, approximately 70% of them singletons. Source material: PBMCs. This TCR came from a woman aged 50 to 60 in good health and CMV-seronegative. The chain carries TRBV27 and TRBJ1-4; 7 bases are a match to TRBD1. CDR3 nucleotides: TGTGCCAGCAGTAACAGGGGCCGTAGGGAAAAACTGTTTTTT. Translated: CASSNRGRREKLFF.